Listed below are T cell receptor beta chains from one sample, sequenced in a study of blood T cells in healthy people across ages. Using its own MiXCR run on the 5' RACE reads, TCRdb lists one record per CDR3 protein. The table has hundreds of thousands of distinct CDR3 sequences, approximately 60% seen once. The specimen was blood. These receptors were obtained from a man in his forties or fifties in good health. The CDR3 runs from the conserved cysteine through the conserved F or W. Each record gives: V gene, D gene, J gene, clone size, CDR3 protein, CDR3 DNA. A D gene is named only where the DNA matches it firmly. The listing skips clone size in some rows; elsewhere it reads once, few, many or a size class.

TRBV5-5	.	TRBJ2-3	once	CASSSGHSSTDTQYF	TGTGCCAGCAGCTCGGGACACAGCAGCACAGATACGCAGTATTTT
TRBV20-1	.	TRBJ2-5	.	CSARDRNGGVYNEQYF	TGCAGTGCTAGAGATAGGAACGGTGGGGTCTACAATGAGCAGTACTTC
TRBV7-2	.	TRBJ2-5	few	CASSSQSRETQYF	TGTGCCAGCAGCTCCCAGAGTCGGGAGACCCAGTACTTC
TRBV27	.	TRBJ2-7	.	CASSFGRLVSQYEQYF	TGTGCCAGCAGTTTCGGCCGACTAGTATCTCAGTACGAGCAGTACTTC
TRBV13	.	TRBJ1-5	.	CASSLIVMGQPQHF	TGTGCCAGCAGCTTGATTGTGATGGGTCAGCCCCAGCATTTT
TRBV5-1	.	TRBJ2-5	few	CASSLEDSPQETQYF	TGCGCCAGCAGCTTGGAGGACAGCCCCCAAGAGACCCAGTACTTC
TRBV5-1	.	TRBJ2-2	.	CASSYRVAGELFF	TGCGCCAGCAGCTACAGGGTAGCCGGGGAGCTGTTTTTT
TRBV6-5	TRBD1	TRBJ2-7	few	CASSRLAGTADYEQYF	TGTGCCAGCAGCAGATTAGCCGGGACAGCAGACTACGAGCAGTACTTC
TRBV6-5	TRBD1	TRBJ2-1	few	CASSRQGAGNEQFF	TGTGCCAGCAGTCGCCAGGGGGCTGGCAATGAGCAGTTCTTC
TRBV2	TRBD1	TRBJ1-2	.	CASSAAGTGDGYTF	TGTGCCAGCAGTGCCGCCGGGACAGGGGATGGCTACACCTTC
TRBV7-8	.	TRBJ1-2	.	CASSLGSLDTGGIYGYTF	TGTGCCAGCAGCTTAGGGAGTTTGGACACGGGCGGGATTTATGGCTACACCTTC
TRBV5-1	.	TRBJ2-3	.	CASSGSGGVGEDTQYF	TGCGCCAGCAGCGGCTCGGGTGGTGTGGGGGAAGATACGCAGTATTTT
TRBV12-3/TRBV12-4	TRBD1	TRBJ1-2	.	CASSWDRGSYTF	TGTGCCAGCAGTTGGGACAGGGGGAGCTACACCTTC
TRBV7-2	.	TRBJ2-7	.	CAGSLISGWDRYNEQYF	TGTGCCGGCAGCTTAATCTCTGGTTGGGATCGGTACAATGAGCAGTACTTC
TRBV20-1	TRBD2	TRBJ2-1	.	CSASVTGGRNEQFF	TGCAGTGCTAGCGTAACGGGGGGGAGGAATGAGCAGTTCTTC
TRBV24-1	TRBD1	TRBJ2-5	few	CATSEGQGAWEETQYF	TGTGCCACCAGTGAGGGGCAGGGGGCATGGGAAGAGACCCAGTACTTC
TRBV2	.	TRBJ1-5	.	CASSENVPTGQPQHF	TGTGCCAGCAGTGAAAACGTCCCGACGGGCCAGCCCCAGCATTTT
TRBV4-2	TRBD2	TRBJ2-1	few	CASSQVIALAGNYYNEQFF	TGTGCCAGCAGCCAAGTAATTGCCCTAGCGGGGAATTACTACAATGAGCAGTTCTTC
TRBV20-1	TRBD1	TRBJ2-5	.	CSATNPGQGAETQYF	TGCAGTGCCACTAATCCGGGACAGGGGGCAGAGACCCAGTACTTC
TRBV6-5	.	TRBJ2-4	.	CASRTTGGVKNIQYF	TGTGCCAGCAGGACAACAGGGGGGGTCAAAAACATTCAGTACTTC
TRBV6-6	TRBD2	TRBJ2-7	.	CASNPGLDYEQYF	TGTGCCAGCAACCCGGGACTAGACTACGAGCAGTACTTC
TRBV14	.	TRBJ2-5	.	CASSPRTMGNEQYF	TGTGCCAGCAGCCCCCGTACTATGGGGAATGAGCAGTACTTC
TRBV11-2	TRBD2	TRBJ2-7	few	CASRMIAGVSYEQYF	TGTGCCAGCAGAATGATAGCGGGAGTTTCTTACGAGCAGTACTTC
TRBV20-1	TRBD2	TRBJ2-1	.	CSARVAGSREQFF	TGCAGTGCTAGGGTAGCGGGGTCGAGGGAGCAGTTCTTC
TRBV28	.	TRBJ2-4	.	CASRPLGLAKNIQYF	TGTGCCAGCAGGCCCCTGGGATTAGCCAAAAACATTCAGTACTTC